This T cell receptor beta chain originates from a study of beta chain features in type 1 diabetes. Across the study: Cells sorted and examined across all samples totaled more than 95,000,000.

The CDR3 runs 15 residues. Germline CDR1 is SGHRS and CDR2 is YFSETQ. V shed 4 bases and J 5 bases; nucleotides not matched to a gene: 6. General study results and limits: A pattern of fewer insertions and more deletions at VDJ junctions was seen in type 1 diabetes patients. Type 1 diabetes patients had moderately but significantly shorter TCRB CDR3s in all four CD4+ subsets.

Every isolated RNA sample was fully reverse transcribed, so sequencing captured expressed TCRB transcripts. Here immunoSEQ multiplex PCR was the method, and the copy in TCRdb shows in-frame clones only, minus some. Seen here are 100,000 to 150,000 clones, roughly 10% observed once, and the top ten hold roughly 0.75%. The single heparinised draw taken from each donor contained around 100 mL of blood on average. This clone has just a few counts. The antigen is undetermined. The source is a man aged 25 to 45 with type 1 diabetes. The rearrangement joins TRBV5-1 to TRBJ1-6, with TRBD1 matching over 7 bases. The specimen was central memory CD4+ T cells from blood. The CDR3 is CASSTGQVDNSPLHF. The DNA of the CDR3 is TGCGCCAGCAGCACTGGACAGGTGGATAATTCACCCCTCCACTTT. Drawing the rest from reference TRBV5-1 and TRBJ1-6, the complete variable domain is KAGVTQTPRYLIKTRGQQVTLSCSPISGHRSVSWYQQTPGQGLQFLFEYFSETQRNKGNFPGRFSGRQFSNSRSEMNVSTLELGDSALYLCASSTGQVDNSPLHFGNGTRLTVT.